This is a list of T cell receptor beta chains from one sample in a study of tumor-infiltrating lymphocytes in primary liver carcinoma. TCRdb re-derived calls from the multiplex PCR reads in MiXCR, one entry per CDR3 protein. The table has roughly 50,000 distinct CDR3 sequences, about 70% seen once; the top ten hold around 23%. Sequenced input: liver tumor tissue from sampling region 2. All receptors come from a man in his forties or fifties with primary liver carcinoma and hepatitis B virus infection. The CDR3 runs from the conserved cysteine through the conserved F or W. A D gene is named only where the DNA matches it firmly. A row's size may be missing; if present it is once, few, many or a size class.

J gene: TRBJ1-2
D gene: .
V gene: TRBV6-5
clone size: .
CDR3 DNA: TGTGCCAGCATCGACTCTTTGGGGGGGAATTCGAATGATTACACCTTC
CDR3 protein: CASIDSLGGNSNDYTF

J gene: TRBJ2-7
D gene: TRBD2
V gene: TRBV11-2
clone size: .
CDR3 DNA: TGTGTCAGCAGCATATCTGTTGGACTAGCGGGAGGAGGGTACGAGCAGTACTTC
CDR3 protein: CVSSISVGLAGGGYEQYF

J gene: TRBJ2-2
D gene: .
V gene: TRBV29-1
clone size: .
CDR3 DNA: TGCAGTGCGTGGCGGGTAAACGCCCGGGAGCTGTATTTT
CDR3 protein: CSAWRVNARELYF

J gene: TRBJ2-3
D gene: TRBD1
V gene: TRBV12-3/TRBV12-4
clone size: .
CDR3 DNA: TGTGCCAGCAGCTCGCCTGAGGGACAGGGGCGGTCAGATGCGCAGTATTTT
CDR3 protein: CASSSPEGQGRSDAQYF

J gene: TRBJ2-1
D gene: TRBD2
V gene: TRBV6-2/TRBV6-3
clone size: .
CDR3 DNA: TGTGCCAGTAGTTCCTTAGCGGGGAGGCATGATGAGCAGTTCTTC
CDR3 protein: CASSSLAGRHDEQFF

J gene: TRBJ2-7
D gene: .
V gene: TRBV12-3/TRBV12-4
clone size: .
CDR3 DNA: TGTGTCAGCAGTTTCCAGGGTGCGGTACAGTACTTC
CDR3 protein: CVSSFQGAVQYF

J gene: TRBJ2-1
D gene: .
V gene: TRBV6-5
clone size: .
CDR3 DNA: TGTGCCAGCAGCCTGGACGACAGGAGCAATGAGCAGTTCTTC
CDR3 protein: CASSLDDRSNEQFF

J gene: TRBJ2-7
D gene: TRBD1
V gene: TRBV11-2
clone size: .
CDR3 DNA: TGTGTCAGCGACTCTATAGGGGGCCGGAGGTACGAGCAGTACTTC
CDR3 protein: CVSDSIGGRRYEQYF

J gene: TRBJ1-1
D gene: .
V gene: TRBV4-1
clone size: .
CDR3 DNA: TGCGTCAGCAGCCAAAGGGGGGGCAGTAAGAACACTGAAGCCTTCTTT
CDR3 protein: CVSSQRGGSKNTEAFF

J gene: TRBJ2-7
D gene: .
V gene: TRBV11-2
clone size: .
CDR3 DNA: TGCGCCAACATCTTAAGTGAGCTAGCGTCGCAGTACTTC
CDR3 protein: CANILSELASQYF

J gene: TRBJ1-2
D gene: .
V gene: TRBV7-9
clone size: many
CDR3 DNA: TGTGCCAGCAGACCCCAGGGTGGCGGTGGCTACACCTTC
CDR3 protein: CASRPQGGGGYTF

J gene: TRBJ2-3
D gene: .
V gene: TRBV11-2
clone size: once
CDR3 DNA: TGTGCCAGCAGTTTAGAGGGACTGGCGTGGACAAATACGCAGTATTTT
CDR3 protein: CASSLEGLAWTNTQYF

J gene: TRBJ2-7
D gene: TRBD1
V gene: TRBV29-1
clone size: .
CDR3 DNA: TGCAGAGTTATAACAGGGGGTAACCACTACGAGCAGTACTTC
CDR3 protein: CRVITGGNHYEQYF

J gene: TRBJ2-1
D gene: TRBD2
V gene: TRBV10-3
clone size: .
CDR3 DNA: TGTGCCATCAGTAAGGGAAGTACCGGACTAGCGGGTGTAGGTGAGCAGTTCTTC
CDR3 protein: CAISKGSTGLAGVGEQFF

J gene: TRBJ2-1
D gene: TRBD1
V gene: TRBV19
clone size: .
CDR3 DNA: TGTGCCAGTAGTATCGACAGGGACAATGAGCAGTTCTTC
CDR3 protein: CASSIDRDNEQFF

J gene: TRBJ1-1
D gene: .
V gene: TRBV12-5
clone size: .
CDR3 DNA: TGTGCTAGTACTTCCACGGGACACCAGAACACTGAAGCTTTCTTT
CDR3 protein: CASTSTGHQNTEAFF

J gene: TRBJ2-1
D gene: TRBD2
V gene: TRBV10-3
clone size: many
CDR3 DNA: TGTGCCATGAGCGGGAGCCCCTCCTACAATGAGCAGTTCTTC
CDR3 protein: CAMSGSPSYNEQFF

J gene: TRBJ2-2
D gene: .
V gene: TRBV6-6
clone size: .
CDR3 DNA: TGTGCCAGCAGTCTCGATCTAGCGTCCGGGGGGCTGTTTTTT
CDR3 protein: CASSLDLASGGLFF

J gene: TRBJ2-1
D gene: .
V gene: TRBV4-2
clone size: .
CDR3 DNA: TGTGCCAGCGGCCAAGGTATTGCGATGGGTGAGCACTTCTTC
CDR3 protein: CASGQGIAMGEHFF

J gene: TRBJ1-1
D gene: TRBD1
V gene: TRBV11-2
clone size: .
CDR3 DNA: TGCGCCAGCGGCCGAATGGGGGGACAGGGGTTCGACACTGAAGCTTTCTTT
CDR3 protein: CASGRMGGQGFDTEAFF

J gene: TRBJ2-3
D gene: .
V gene: TRBV4-1
clone size: .
CDR3 DNA: TGCGCCAGCCGCCAAGTCTCGGACATCACAGATATGCAGTATTTT
CDR3 protein: CASRQVSDITDMQYF

J gene: TRBJ1-1
D gene: .
V gene: TRBV20-1
clone size: .
CDR3 DNA: TGCAGTGCCAAACTTCTGGACACTGAAGCTTTCTTT
CDR3 protein: CSAKLLDTEAFF

J gene: TRBJ1-2
D gene: .
V gene: TRBV13
clone size: .
CDR3 DNA: TGTGCCAGCACCCTGGGCCCTCTTGATGGCTGCACCTTC
CDR3 protein: CASTLGPLDGCTF